The 9 T cell receptor beta chains in this list originate from one sample, sequenced in a study of shared clonotypes between healthy human individuals. The data were produced by immunoSEQ multiplex PCR, yet TCRdb's version contains in-frame clones alone and is incomplete. The repertoire has about 2.1 million clones, 85% to 95% of them found once; the top ten carry 1.5% to 2%. Terminally differentiated effector memory CD45RA+ cells were left out of the naive CD8 fraction, which was CD45RO-negative and positively selected for CCR7. The sample was naive CD8+ T cells from PBMCs. These receptors all stem from a man between 18 and 29 years old in good health. Some clones in this sample may be carry-over from other donors' samples.

The chain carries TRBV28 and TRBJ2-7; 7 nucleotides agree with TRBD1. The germline gives CDR1 MDHEN, CDR2 SYDVKM. After removal of 5 bases from V and 0 bases from J, the junction contained 10 bases not matched to a gene. CDR3 length: 16 amino acids. DNA for the CDR3: TGTGCCAGCAGTCTAAAACAGGGGCACCCCTCCTACGAGCAGTACTTC. This encodes CASSLKQGHPSYEQYF.

This clone was observed a single time. The V call is TRBV2, the J call TRBJ2-7; no reliable D call. V was cut by 7 bases and J by 5 bases, with 12 bases left in between. This CDR3 contains 12 residues. Germline assignment: CDR1 SNHLY and CDR2 FYNNEI. CDR3 sequence reads: CASTEVQDEQYF. Written as DNA, the CDR3 is TGTGCCAGCACCGAGGTTCAGGACGAGCAGTACTTC.

The chain links TRBV28 to TRBJ2-7, with 9 bases identical to TRBD2. V was pared by 7 bases and J by 1 base, with 5 bases of the junction left unmatched. Germline values: CDR1 MDHEN, CDR2 SYDVKM. CDR3 length: 14 residues. As DNA, the CDR3 is TGTGCCAGCATTGGACTAGCGCAATCCTACGAGCAGTACTTC. Translation: CASIGLAQSYEQYF.

About this clone: The sample has other DNA sequences that encode this CDR3 too. This chain connects TRBV9 to TRBJ2-7, with D perhaps being TRBD1 or TRBD2 (5 bases each). Looked up from germline, CDR1 is SGDLS and CDR2 is YYNGEE. V was trimmed by 0 bases and J by 2 bases, leaving 12 bases between them. The CDR3 is made up of 15 amino acids. The DNA for the CDR3 is TGTGCCAGCAGCGTAGGAAGGGGTAGCGCCTACGAGCAGTACTTC. It encodes CASSVGRGSAYEQYF.

The chain links TRBV13 to TRBJ2-3; TRBD2 might be the D (6 bases). CDR1 and CDR2 from the germline V gene are PRHDT and FYEKMQ (reference sequence). V shed 5 bases and J shed 0 bases, with 18 bases lying between them. The CDR3 loop spans 17 amino acids. CDR3 in amino acids: CASSPSGRGPSTDTQYF. The CDR3, as DNA: TGTGCCAGCAGCCCCTCGGGGCGGGGACCGAGCACAGATACGCAGTATTTT.

As concerns this clone: Other nucleotide sequences from this sample produce the same CDR3. V and J are TRBV6-5 and TRBJ2-7, with D unresolved. Trimming took off 0 bases at V and 3 bases at J, with 6 bases between the two ends. This CDR3 region has 13 residues. Germline V CDR1 and CDR2: MNHEY, SVGAGI. The CDR3 protein is CASSYSTGYEQYF. The CDR3 DNA reads as TGTGCCAGCAGTTACTCGACGGGCTACGAGCAGTACTTC.

This chain uses TRBV19 with TRBJ2-3; D uncertain. Deletions cut 8 bases from V and 0 bases from J, with 9 bases between. This CDR3 is built from 13 residues. Germline values: CDR1 LNHDA, CDR2 SQIVND (reference sequence). The CDR3 protein is CASRASSTDTQYF. In DNA form, the CDR3 reads TGTGCCAGTCGGGCTTCTAGCACAGATACGCAGTATTTT.

V usage is TRBV11-2 and J usage is TRBJ2-7, with 8 bases aligning to TRBD1. Germline lookup yields CDR1 SGHAT and CDR2 FQNNGV. The J segment lost 3 bases and the V segment lost 3 bases, leaving 10 bases of the junction unmatched. This CDR3 spans 16 amino acids. The CDR3 here is CASSFYPTGVDYEQYF. CDR3 sequence (DNA): TGTGCCAGCAGCTTTTACCCGACAGGGGTGGACTACGAGCAGTACTTC.

A single count supports this clone. The chain carries TRBV4-2 and TRBJ2-1; TRBD2 matches at 14 bases. Per germline, CDR1 LGHNA and CDR2 YNFKEQ. The junction had 6 bases not matched to a gene; V was cut back by 0 bases and J by 8 bases. The CDR3 spans 17 residues. CDR3 bases: TGTGCCAGCAGCCAAGATCGGGGACTAGCGGGAGTGGATGAGCAGTTCTTC. Translating it yields CASSQDRGLAGVDEQFF.